The 19 T cell receptor beta chains reported below all come from one sample, sequenced in a study of T cell responses to AZD1222 COVID-19 vaccine. Profiled with immunoSEQ multiplex PCR; TCRdb holds only in-frame clones, not every one. The data show some 120,000 clones, with around 90% seen just once and around 4% held by the top ten. Source: peripheral blood, taken on day 0 of AZD1222 vaccination. The receptors were sampled from an adult in good health.

The gene calls are TRBV27 and TRBJ1-2; D is perhaps TRBD1 (5 bases). From germline, CDR1 is MNHEY and CDR2 SMNVEV (reference sequence). This CDR3 has 17 amino acids. The V gene lost 0 bases and the J gene lost 3 bases, with 17 bases spanning the gap. The CDR3 bases are TGTGCCAGCAGTTTATCGCCGGGGCAGTTGGGGGACTATGGCTACACCTTC. This translates into CASSLSPGQLGDYGYTF.

The chain has TRBV6-5 and TRBJ1-4; TRBD1 matches at 7 bases. CDR3 length: 15 residues. Germline loops: CDR1 MNHEY, CDR2 SVGAGI. The ends lost 5 bases at V and 0 bases at J; junction bases unmatched: 3. Written as DNA, the CDR3 is TGTGCCAGCAGTATGACAGGGTCAACTAATGAAAAACTGTTTTTT. This sequence encodes CASSMTGSTNEKLFF.

V and J are TRBV28 and TRBJ2-7; 7 bases fit TRBD1. CDR3 length equals 14 residues. Germline trimming cut 6 bases from V and 2 bases from J; bases unmatched to any gene: 7. Germline loops: CDR1 MDHEN, CDR2 SYDVKM. CDR3 in amino acids: CASRPQGVTYEQYF. The DNA for the CDR3 is TGTGCCAGCAGGCCTCAGGGGGTAACCTACGAGCAGTACTTC.

The V call is TRBV7-2, the J call TRBJ1-2; D is uncertain. The CDR3 sequence is 14 residues long. V was trimmed by 4 bases and J by 8 bases, leaving 17 bases between them. Germline V gives CDR1 SGHTA, CDR2 FQGNSA. CDR3 in DNA: TGTGCCAGCAGCTCATCGGGCGCAGCGGAGGGCTACACCTTC. Its protein product is CASSSSGAAEGYTF.

The chain carries TRBV27 and TRBJ2-3; 11 bases are a match to TRBD2. The CDR3 is 14 residues long. V dropped 6 bases and J dropped 5; count of bases not matched to a gene: 4. Germline V gives CDR1 MNHEY, CDR2 SMNVEV (reference sequence). The CDR3 DNA reads as TGTGCCAGCAGAGAACTAGCGGGAGTAGATACGCAGTATTTT. Protein product: CASRELAGVDTQYF.

V is TRBV3-1 (or the pseudogene TRBV3-2) and J is TRBJ2-6; D call uncertain. V was clipped by 0 bases and J by 0 bases, with 15 bases between them. The CDR3 loop spans 19 amino acids. CDR1 is LGHDT, CDR2 YNNKEL, per germline (reference sequence). Written as DNA, the CDR3 is TGTGCCAGCAGCCAAGATCCCAGCGCGTACTACTCTGGGGCCAACGTCCTGACTTTC. Translating gives CASSQDPSAYYSGANVLTF.

V gene TRBV7-9 combines with J gene TRBJ2-3; 11 bases line up with TRBD2. Trimming took 5 bases from V and 3 from J; bases not matched to a gene: 4. The germline CDR1 and CDR2 sequences are SEHNR and FQNEAQ (reference sequence). This CDR3 comprises 15 residues. The CDR3 here is CASSQLAGETDTQYF. CDR3 nucleotide sequence: TGTGCCAGCAGCCAACTAGCGGGAGAAACAGATACGCAGTATTTT.

J is TRBJ1-5 and V is TRBV10-2, with D perhaps TRBD1 (5 bases). Per the germline V gene, CDR1 is WSHSY and CDR2 is SAAADI. Deletions cut 5 bases from V and 9 bases from J, with 17 bases between. The CDR3 totals 14 residues. CDR3 loop: CASSTSRGDGPQHF. CDR3 in DNA: TGCGCCAGCAGTACCTCGCGAGGGGACGGGCCCCAGCATTTT.

V is TRBV4-2 and J is TRBJ2-3, with D possibly matching TRBD1 (6 bases). The CDR3 contains 16 residues. Germline assignment: CDR1 LGHNA and CDR2 YNFKEQ. Trimming left V 1 base short and J 5 bases short, with 16 bases between. The CDR3 protein is CASSQGYGTKLDTQYF. The DNA for the CDR3 is TGTGCCAGCAGCCAAGGCTATGGGACAAAATTAGATACGCAGTATTTT.

The rearrangement links TRBV5-6 to TRBJ1-5; D remains ambiguous. The CDR3 is 15 residues long. Trimming stripped 4 bases from V and 1 base from J, with 12 bases between. Germline values: CDR1 SGHDT, CDR2 YYEEEE. CDR3 in DNA: TGTGCCAGCAGCGTCAGGAGAGTGAGCAATCAGCCCCAGCATTTT. Translating gives CASSVRRVSNQPQHF.

V is TRBV7-2 and J is TRBJ1-2, with D possibly matching TRBD1 (5 bases). The V gene lost 5 bases and the J gene lost 7 bases, with 20 bases spanning the gap. The CDR3 covers 15 residues. The V gene's germline CDR1 is SGHTA and CDR2 FQGNSA. CDR3 nucleotide sequence: TGTGCCAGCAGCGCAAGTGGATTGGGCCAGGGTGGCTACACCTTC. Its translation is CASSASGLGQGGYTF.

This chain joins TRBV9 and TRBJ2-7, with D hard to call. The V end lost 5 bases, the J end lost 5 bases, and 8 bases lay between the germline ends. Germline CDR1 reads SGDLS; CDR2 reads YYNGEE. There are 11 residues in the CDR3. CDR3 sequence: CASRTSDEQYF. The DNA of the CDR3 is TGTGCCAGCAGGACCTCGGACGAGCAGTACTTC. The full variable domain, rest sourced from reference TRBV9 and TRBJ2-7, is DSGVTQTPKHLITATGQRVTLRCSPRSGDLSVYWYQQSLDQGLQFLIQYYNGEERAKGNILERFSAQQFPDLHSELNLSSLELGDSALYFCASRTSDEQYFGPGTRLTVT.

The chain couples TRBV24-1 to TRBJ2-5; TRBD2 matches at 7 bases. J gave up 2 bases and V 7 bases, and 9 bases lay outside the gene matches. From germline, CDR1 is KGHDR and CDR2 SFDVKD. This CDR3 region has 15 residues. In DNA form, the CDR3 reads TGTGCCACCAGCCTCGGGGGGAGAAGTCAAGAGACCCAGTACTTC. Residues: CATSLGGRSQETQYF.

V and J are TRBV19 and TRBJ2-5; no clear D gene. The germline gives CDR1 LNHDA, CDR2 SQIVND (reference sequence). V lost 1 base to trimming and J lost 0 bases, with 3 bases between them. This CDR3 contains 13 residues. The CDR3 DNA sequence: TGTGCCAGTAGTATAGGTCACCAAGAGACCCAGTACTTC. This translates into CASSIGHQETQYF.

This chain connects TRBV30 to TRBJ1-1; 10 positions match TRBD1. The junction had 5 bases not matched to a gene; V was cut back by 3 bases and J by 7 bases. The CDR3 runs 13 residues. Germline lookup yields CDR1 GTSNPN and CDR2 SVGIG (reference sequence). For the CDR3, the DNA is TGTGCCTGGAGATTGACAGGGGGCAATGAAGCTTTCTTT. This gives the protein CAWRLTGGNEAFF.

This clone occurred once. The chain recombines TRBV5-6 with TRBJ1-1; D is unresolved. Germline values: CDR1 SGHDT, CDR2 YYEEEE. The CDR3 runs to 16 residues. V dropped 4 bases and J dropped 1 base, with 17 bases sitting between them. The CDR3 spells CASSRNVGRSNTEAFF. CDR3 DNA sequence: TGTGCCAGCAGCAGAAACGTGGGCAGATCGAACACTGAAGCTTTCTTT. The full variable domain, in which reference TRBV5-6 and TRBJ1-1 provide the parts outside the CDR3, is DAGVTQSPTHLIKTRGQQVTLRCSPKSGHDTVSWYQQALGQGPQFIFQYYEEEERQRGNFPDRFSGHQFPNYSSELNVNALLLGDSALYLCASSRNVGRSNTEAFFGQGTRLTVV.

The chain employs TRBV3-1 (or the pseudogene TRBV3-2) and TRBJ2-7; D call uncertain. Germline V lookup: CDR1 LGHDT, CDR2 YNNKEL (reference sequence). This CDR3 has 13 residues. V was clipped by 2 bases and J by 3 bases, with 8 bases between them. The CDR3 protein is CASSQTIFYEQYF. The CDR3 DNA reads TGTGCCAGCAGCCAAACAATATTCTACGAGCAGTACTTC.

The chain employs TRBV5-1 and TRBJ1-3, with D perhaps TRBD1 (6 bases). Germline CDR1 and CDR2: SGHRS and YFSETQ. V gave up 0 bases and J gave up 1 base, with 11 bases separating them. This CDR3 has 16 amino acids. CDR3 in DNA: TGCGCCAGCAGCTTGGCAGGGGTGATATCTGGAAACACCATATATTTT. Translating gives CASSLAGVISGNTIYF.

This sequence joins TRBV6-5 and TRBJ2-1, with unresolved D. Germline V gene lookup returns CDR1 MNHEY and CDR2 SVGAGI. This CDR3 has 13 residues. Trimming took off 0 bases at V and 15 bases at J, with 15 bases between the two ends. CDR3 sequence reads: CASSYSPSRAMFF. CDR3 nucleotide sequence: TGTGCCAGCAGTTACTCTCCTAGTCGCGCCATGTTCTTC.